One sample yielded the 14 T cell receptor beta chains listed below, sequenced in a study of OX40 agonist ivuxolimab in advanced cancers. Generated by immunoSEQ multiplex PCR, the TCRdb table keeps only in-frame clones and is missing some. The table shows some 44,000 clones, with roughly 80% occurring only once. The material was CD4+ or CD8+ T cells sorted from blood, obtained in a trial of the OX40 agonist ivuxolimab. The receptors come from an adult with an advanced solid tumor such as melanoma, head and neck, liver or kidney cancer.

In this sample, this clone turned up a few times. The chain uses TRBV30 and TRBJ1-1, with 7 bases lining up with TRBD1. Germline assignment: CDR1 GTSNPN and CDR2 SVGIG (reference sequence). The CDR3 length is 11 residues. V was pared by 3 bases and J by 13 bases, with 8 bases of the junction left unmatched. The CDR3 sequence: CAWRRSGGVFF. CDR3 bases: TGTGCCTGGAGACGGTCAGGGGGAGTTTTCTTT.

The CDR3 DNA is TGTGCCAGCAGCCAAGGGCTGAGACTTGATCAGCCCCAGCATTTT. As protein: CASSQGLRLDQPQHF. This chain links TRBV28 with TRBJ1-5; no clear D. This CDR3 spans 15 amino acids. Germline values: CDR1 MDHEN, CDR2 SYDVKM. Trimming took off 6 bases at V and 5 bases at J, with 17 bases between the two ends.

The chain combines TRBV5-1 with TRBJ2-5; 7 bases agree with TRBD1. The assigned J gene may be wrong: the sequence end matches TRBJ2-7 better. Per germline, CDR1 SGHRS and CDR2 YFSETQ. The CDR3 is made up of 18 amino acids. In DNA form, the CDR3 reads TGCGCCAGCAGCTTGGTGCCCTTAGACAGGGAGAGCTCCTACGAGCAGTACTTC. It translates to CASSLVPLDRESSYEQYF.

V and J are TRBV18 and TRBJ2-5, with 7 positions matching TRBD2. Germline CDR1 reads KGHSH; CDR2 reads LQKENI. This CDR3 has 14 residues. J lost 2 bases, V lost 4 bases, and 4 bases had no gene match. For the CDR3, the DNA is TGTGCCAGCTCACAACCGGGACTACAAGAGACCCAGTACTTC. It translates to CASSQPGLQETQYF.

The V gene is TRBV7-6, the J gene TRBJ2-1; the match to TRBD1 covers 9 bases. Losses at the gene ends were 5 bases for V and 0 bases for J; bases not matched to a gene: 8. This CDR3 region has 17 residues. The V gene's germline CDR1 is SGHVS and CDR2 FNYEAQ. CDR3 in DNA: TGTGCCAGCAGCCCCGGGACAGGGCTGAGCTCCTACAATGAGCAGTTCTTC. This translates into CASSPGTGLSSYNEQFF.

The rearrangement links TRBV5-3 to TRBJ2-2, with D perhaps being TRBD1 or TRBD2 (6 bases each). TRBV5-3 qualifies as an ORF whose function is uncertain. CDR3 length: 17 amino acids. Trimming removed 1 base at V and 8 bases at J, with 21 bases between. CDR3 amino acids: CARSLISGIRDRGELFF. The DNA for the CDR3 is TGTGCCAGAAGCTTGATTAGCGGTATACGAGACAGGGGGGAGCTGTTTTTT.

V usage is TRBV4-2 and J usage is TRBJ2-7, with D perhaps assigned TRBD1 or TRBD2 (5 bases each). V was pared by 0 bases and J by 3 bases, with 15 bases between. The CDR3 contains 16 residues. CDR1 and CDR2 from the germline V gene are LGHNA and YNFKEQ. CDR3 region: CASSQDRTGRNYEQYF. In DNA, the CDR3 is TGTGCCAGCAGCCAAGATAGGACGGGACGGAACTACGAGCAGTACTTC.

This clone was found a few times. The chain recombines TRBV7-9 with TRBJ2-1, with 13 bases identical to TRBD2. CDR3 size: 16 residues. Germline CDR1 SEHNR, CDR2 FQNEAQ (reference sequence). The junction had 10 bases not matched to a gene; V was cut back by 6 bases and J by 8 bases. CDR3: CASSGTSGTGRDEQFF. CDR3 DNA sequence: TGTGCCAGCAGTGGGACTAGCGGGACGGGTCGGGATGAGCAGTTCTTC. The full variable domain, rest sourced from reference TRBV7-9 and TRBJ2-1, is DTGVSQNPRHKITKRGQNVTFRCDPISEHNRLYWYRQTLGQGPEFLTYFQNEAQLEKSRLLSDRFSAERPKGSFSTLEIQRTEQGDSAMYLCASSGTSGTGRDEQFFGPGTRLTVL.

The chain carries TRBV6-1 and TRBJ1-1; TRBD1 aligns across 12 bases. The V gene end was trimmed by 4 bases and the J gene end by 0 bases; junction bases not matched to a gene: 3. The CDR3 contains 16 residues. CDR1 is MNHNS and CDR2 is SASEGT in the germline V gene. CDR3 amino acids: CASSVGTGGMNTEAFF. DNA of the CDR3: TGTGCCAGCAGTGTTGGGACAGGGGGCATGAACACTGAAGCTTTCTTT.

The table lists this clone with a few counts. The CDR3 nucleotides are TGTGCCACGAGGACAGGGGGATCTGGGGCCAACGTCCTGACTTTC. Translating it yields CATRTGGSGANVLTF. The chain has TRBV6-1 and TRBJ2-6; 10 positions agree with TRBD1. Germline V gives CDR1 MNHNS, CDR2 SASEGT. Trimming cost V 10 bases and J 1 base; bases outside gene matches: 4. CDR3 length: 15 amino acids.

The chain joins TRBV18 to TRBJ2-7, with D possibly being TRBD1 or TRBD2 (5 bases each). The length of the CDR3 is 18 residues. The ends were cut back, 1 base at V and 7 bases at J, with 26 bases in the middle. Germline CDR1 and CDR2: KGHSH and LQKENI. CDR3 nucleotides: TGTGCCAGCTCACCACGGAGTAAGTGGGACGGAGGTCCGGGAGAGCAGTACTTC. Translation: CASSPRSKWDGGPGEQYF.

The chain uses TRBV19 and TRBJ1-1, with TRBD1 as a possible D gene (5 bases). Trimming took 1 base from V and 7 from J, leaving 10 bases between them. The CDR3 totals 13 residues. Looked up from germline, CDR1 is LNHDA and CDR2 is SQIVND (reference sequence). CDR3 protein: CASSIVTGGEAFF. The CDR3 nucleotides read TGTGCCAGTAGTATAGTTACAGGCGGTGAAGCTTTCTTT.

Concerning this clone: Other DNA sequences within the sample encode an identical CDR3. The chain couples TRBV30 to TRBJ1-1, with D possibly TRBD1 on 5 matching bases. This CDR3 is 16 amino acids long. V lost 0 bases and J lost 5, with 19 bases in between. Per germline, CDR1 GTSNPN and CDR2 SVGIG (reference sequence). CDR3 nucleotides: TGTGCCTGGAGTGTAGAATGGGGTCGGGGGGAAACTGAAGCTTTCTTT. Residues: CAWSVEWGRGETEAFF.

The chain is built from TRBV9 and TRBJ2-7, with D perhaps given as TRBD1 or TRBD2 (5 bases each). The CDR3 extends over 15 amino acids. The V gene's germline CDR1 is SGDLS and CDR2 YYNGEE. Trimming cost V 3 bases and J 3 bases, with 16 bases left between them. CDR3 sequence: CASSAPGPSCYEQYF. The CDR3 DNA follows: TGTGCCAGCAGCGCACCGGGACCCTCATGCTACGAGCAGTACTTC.